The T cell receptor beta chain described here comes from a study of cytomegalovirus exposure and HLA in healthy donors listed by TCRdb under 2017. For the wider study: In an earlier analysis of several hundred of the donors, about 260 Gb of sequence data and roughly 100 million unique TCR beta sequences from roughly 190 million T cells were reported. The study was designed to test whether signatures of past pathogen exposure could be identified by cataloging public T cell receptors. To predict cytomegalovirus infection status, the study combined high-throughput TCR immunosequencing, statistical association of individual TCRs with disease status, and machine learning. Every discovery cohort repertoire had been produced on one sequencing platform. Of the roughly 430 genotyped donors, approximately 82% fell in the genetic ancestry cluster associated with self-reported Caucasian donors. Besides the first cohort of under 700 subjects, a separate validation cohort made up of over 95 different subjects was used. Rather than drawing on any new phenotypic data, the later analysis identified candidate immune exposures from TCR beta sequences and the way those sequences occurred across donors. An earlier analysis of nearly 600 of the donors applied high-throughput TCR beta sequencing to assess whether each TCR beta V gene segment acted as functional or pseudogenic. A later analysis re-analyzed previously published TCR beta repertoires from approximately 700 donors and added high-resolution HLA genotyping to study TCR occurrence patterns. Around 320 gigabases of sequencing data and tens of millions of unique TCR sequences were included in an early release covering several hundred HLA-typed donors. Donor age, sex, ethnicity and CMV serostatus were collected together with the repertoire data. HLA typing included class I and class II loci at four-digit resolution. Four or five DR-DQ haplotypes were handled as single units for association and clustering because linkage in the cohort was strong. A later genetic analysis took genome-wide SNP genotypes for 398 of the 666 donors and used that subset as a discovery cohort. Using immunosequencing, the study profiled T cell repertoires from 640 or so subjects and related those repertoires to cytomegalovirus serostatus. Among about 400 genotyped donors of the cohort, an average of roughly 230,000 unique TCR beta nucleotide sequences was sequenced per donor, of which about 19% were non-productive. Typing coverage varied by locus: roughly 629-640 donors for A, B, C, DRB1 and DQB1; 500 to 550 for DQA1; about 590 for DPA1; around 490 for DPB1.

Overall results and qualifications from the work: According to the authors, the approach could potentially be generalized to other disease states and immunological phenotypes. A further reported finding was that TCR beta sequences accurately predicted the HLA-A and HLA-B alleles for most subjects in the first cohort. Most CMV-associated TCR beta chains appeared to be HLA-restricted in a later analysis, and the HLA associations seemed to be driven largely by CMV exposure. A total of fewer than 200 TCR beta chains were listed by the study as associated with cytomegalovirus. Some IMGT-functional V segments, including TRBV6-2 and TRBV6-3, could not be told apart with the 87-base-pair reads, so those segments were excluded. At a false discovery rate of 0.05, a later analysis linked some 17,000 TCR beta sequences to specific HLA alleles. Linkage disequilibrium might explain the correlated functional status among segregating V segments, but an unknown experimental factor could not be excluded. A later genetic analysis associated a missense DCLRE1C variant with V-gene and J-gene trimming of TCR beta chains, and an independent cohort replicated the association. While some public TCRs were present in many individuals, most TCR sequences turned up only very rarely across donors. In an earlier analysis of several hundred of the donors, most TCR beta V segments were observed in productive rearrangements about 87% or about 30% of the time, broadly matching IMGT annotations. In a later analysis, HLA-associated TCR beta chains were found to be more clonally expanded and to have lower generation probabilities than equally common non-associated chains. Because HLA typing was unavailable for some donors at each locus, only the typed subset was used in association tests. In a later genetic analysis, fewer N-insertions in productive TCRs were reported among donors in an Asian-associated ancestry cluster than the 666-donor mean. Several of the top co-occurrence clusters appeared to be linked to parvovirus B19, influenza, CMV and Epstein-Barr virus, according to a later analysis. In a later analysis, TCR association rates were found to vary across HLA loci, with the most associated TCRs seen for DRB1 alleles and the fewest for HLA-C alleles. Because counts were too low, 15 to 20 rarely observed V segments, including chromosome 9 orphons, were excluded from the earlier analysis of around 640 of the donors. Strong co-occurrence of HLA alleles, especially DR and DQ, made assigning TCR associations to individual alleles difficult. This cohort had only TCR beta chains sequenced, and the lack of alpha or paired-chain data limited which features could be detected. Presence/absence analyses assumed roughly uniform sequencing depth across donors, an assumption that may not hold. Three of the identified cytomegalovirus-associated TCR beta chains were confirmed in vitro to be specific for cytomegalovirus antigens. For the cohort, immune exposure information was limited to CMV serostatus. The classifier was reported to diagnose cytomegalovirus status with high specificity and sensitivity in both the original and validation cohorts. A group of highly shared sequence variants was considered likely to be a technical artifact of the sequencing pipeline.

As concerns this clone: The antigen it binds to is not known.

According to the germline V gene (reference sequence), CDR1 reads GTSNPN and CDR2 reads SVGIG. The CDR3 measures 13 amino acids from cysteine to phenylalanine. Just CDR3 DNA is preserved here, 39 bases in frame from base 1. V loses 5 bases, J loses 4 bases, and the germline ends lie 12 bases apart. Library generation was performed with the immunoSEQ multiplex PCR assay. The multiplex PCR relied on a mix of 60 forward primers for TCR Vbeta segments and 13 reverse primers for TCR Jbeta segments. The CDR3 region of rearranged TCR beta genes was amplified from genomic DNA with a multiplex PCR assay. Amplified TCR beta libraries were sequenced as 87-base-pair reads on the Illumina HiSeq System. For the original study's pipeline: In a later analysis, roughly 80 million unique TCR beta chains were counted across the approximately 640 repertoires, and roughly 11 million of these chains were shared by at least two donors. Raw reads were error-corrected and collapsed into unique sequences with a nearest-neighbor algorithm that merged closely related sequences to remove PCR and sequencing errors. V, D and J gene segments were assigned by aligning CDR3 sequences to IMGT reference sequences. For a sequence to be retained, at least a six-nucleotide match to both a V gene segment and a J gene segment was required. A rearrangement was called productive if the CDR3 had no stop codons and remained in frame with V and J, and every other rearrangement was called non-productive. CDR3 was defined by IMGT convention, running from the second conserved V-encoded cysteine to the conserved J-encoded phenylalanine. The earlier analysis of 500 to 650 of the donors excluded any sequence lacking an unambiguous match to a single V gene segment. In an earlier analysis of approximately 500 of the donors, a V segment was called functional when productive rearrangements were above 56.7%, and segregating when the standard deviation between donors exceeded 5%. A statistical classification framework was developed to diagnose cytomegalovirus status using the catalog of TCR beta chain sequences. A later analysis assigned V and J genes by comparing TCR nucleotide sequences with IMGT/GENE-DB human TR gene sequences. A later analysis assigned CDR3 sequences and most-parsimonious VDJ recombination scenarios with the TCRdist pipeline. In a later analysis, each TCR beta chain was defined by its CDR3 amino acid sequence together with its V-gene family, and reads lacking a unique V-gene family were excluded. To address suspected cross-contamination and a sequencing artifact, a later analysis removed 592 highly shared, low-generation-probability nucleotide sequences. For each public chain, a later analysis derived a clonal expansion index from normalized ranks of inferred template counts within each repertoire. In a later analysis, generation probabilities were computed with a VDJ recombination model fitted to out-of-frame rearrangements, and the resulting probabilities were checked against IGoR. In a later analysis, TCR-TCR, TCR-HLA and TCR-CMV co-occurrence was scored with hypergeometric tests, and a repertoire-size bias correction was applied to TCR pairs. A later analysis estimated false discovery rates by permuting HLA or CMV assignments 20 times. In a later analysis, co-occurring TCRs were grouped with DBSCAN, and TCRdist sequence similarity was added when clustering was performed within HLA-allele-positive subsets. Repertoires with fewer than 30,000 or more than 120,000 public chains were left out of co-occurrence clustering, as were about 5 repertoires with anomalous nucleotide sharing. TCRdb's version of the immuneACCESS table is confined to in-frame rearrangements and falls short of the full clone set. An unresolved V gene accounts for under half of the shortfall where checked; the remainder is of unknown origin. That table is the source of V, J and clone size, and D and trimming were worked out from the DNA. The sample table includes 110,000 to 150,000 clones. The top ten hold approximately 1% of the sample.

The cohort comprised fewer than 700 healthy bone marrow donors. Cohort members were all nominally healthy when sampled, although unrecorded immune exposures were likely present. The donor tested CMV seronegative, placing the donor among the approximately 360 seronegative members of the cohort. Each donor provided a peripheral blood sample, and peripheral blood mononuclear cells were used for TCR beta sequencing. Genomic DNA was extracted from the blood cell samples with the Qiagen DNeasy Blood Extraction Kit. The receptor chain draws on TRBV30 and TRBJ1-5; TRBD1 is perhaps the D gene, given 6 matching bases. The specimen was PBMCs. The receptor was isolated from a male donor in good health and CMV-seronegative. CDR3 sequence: CAWATGWNQPQHF. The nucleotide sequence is TGTGCCTGGGCGACAGGATGGAATCAGCCCCAGCATTTT.